The entry below describes one TCR beta chain. It lacks a known antigen. No base quality values were provided; no much bigger clone lies one nucleotide off. CDR1 SGHRS and CDR2 YFSETQ are derived from the germline V gene. The V end gives up 4 bases and the J end 2 bases, leaving 9 bases in the junction not matched to a gene. The CDR3, from cysteine to phenylalanine, totals 17 residues. CDR3 DNA only is kept here, 51 bases in frame from base 1. The library was made by the immunoSEQ multiplex PCR assay. The multiplex PCR relied on a mix of 60 forward primers for TCR Vbeta segments and 13 reverse primers for TCR Jbeta segments. The CDR3 region of rearranged TCR beta genes was amplified from genomic DNA by a multiplex PCR assay. The amplified TCR beta libraries were sequenced on the Illumina HiSeq System as 87-base-pair reads. The published analysis was carried out like this. A later analysis tallied about 77 million unique TCR beta chains across the 666 repertoires, and around 12 million of those chains were shared by two or more donors. Raw reads were error-corrected and collapsed into unique sequences by a nearest-neighbor algorithm in which closely related sequences were merged to remove PCR and sequencing errors. V, D and J gene segments were assigned by aligning CDR3 sequences to IMGT reference sequences. Each retained sequence needed at least a six-nucleotide match to both a V gene segment and a J gene segment. A rearrangement was called productive if the CDR3 had no stop codons and remained in frame with V and J, and every other rearrangement was called non-productive. CDR3 was defined by IMGT convention, running from the second conserved V-encoded cysteine to the conserved J-encoded phenylalanine. Sequences without an unambiguous match to a single V gene segment were excluded from the earlier analysis of about 600 of the donors. An earlier analysis of a few hundred of the donors called V segments functional above 56.7% productive rearrangements and segregating when the between-donor standard deviation exceeded 5%. A statistical classification framework was built to diagnose cytomegalovirus status from the catalog of TCR beta chain sequences. In a later analysis, TCR nucleotide sequences were compared against IMGT/GENE-DB human TR gene sequences so that V and J genes could be assigned. Using the TCRdist pipeline, a later analysis assigned CDR3 sequences along with most-parsimonious VDJ recombination scenarios. In a later analysis, every TCR beta chain was defined by the combination of its CDR3 amino acid sequence and its V-gene family, and reads without a unique V-gene family were dropped. As a way to deal with suspected cross-contamination and a sequencing artifact, a later analysis dropped approximately 570 nucleotide sequences that were highly shared and had low generation probability. In a later analysis, a clonal expansion index for each public chain was calculated from normalized within-repertoire ranks of inferred template counts. A later analysis computed generation probabilities with a VDJ recombination model fitted to out-of-frame rearrangements, and checked the results against IGoR. A later analysis scored TCR-TCR, TCR-HLA and TCR-CMV co-occurrence with hypergeometric tests, applying a repertoire-size bias correction to TCR pairs. To estimate false discovery rates, a later analysis permuted the HLA or CMV assignments 20 times. In a later analysis, co-occurring TCRs were grouped using DBSCAN, with TCRdist sequence similarity added in when clustering inside HLA-allele-positive subsets. Co-occurrence clustering excluded repertoires with fewer than 30,000 or more than 120,000 public chains, plus five with anomalous nucleotide sharing. What TCRdb holds here is the immuneACCESS table cut down to in-frame rearrangements. Part of the clones is not present; checked against another copy, under half of the missing clones reflect an unresolved V gene, and the others are unexplained. D and trimming come from the DNA, and the V and J calls and clone size come from that table. For this sample the table gives around 180,000 clones, of which about 87% were detected only once. The ten most abundant clones make up approximately 1.7% of the sample.

In total, around 600 healthy bone marrow donors made up the cohort. Cohort members were all nominally healthy when sampled, although unrecorded immune exposures were likely present. The donor tested CMV seronegative, placing the donor among the 300 to 400 seronegative members of the cohort. A peripheral blood sample was provided by each donor, and peripheral blood mononuclear cells were used for TCR beta sequencing. Genomic DNA extraction from the blood cell samples was performed with the Qiagen DNeasy Blood Extraction Kit. The data belong to a study of cytomegalovirus exposure and HLA in healthy donors (dated by TCRdb to 2016 to 2017). In terms of the full investigation: In an earlier analysis of 450 to 750 of the donors, 276 Gb of sequence data and 90 million to 130 million unique TCR beta sequences from about 180 million T cells were reported. Approximately 300 gigabases of sequencing data and approximately 91 million unique TCR sequences made up an early release that covered 500 to 650 HLA-typed donors. Of the roughly 400 genotyped donors, 65% to 90% were placed in the genetic ancestry cluster associated with self-reported Caucasian donors. The study aimed to test whether cataloging public T cell receptors could reveal signatures of past pathogen exposure. The study used immunosequencing to profile the T cell repertoires of some 600 subjects and linked those repertoires to cytomegalovirus serostatus. Along with the roughly 610-subject first cohort, a separate validation cohort of around 120 different subjects was used. To predict cytomegalovirus infection status, the study combined high-throughput TCR immunosequencing, statistical association of individual TCRs with disease status, and machine learning. A later analysis re-analyzed previously published TCR beta repertoires from roughly 630 donors and added high-resolution HLA genotyping to study TCR occurrence patterns. The later analysis used no new phenotypic data to find candidate immune exposures, relying instead on TCR beta sequences and their occurrence across donors. In an earlier analysis of 500 to 650 of the donors, high-throughput TCR beta sequencing was used to judge whether each TCR beta V gene segment behaved as functional or pseudogenic. Donor age, sex, ethnicity and CMV serostatus were compiled alongside the repertoire data. In a later genetic analysis, genome-wide SNP genotypes for about 65% of the 666 donors were used, and that subset was treated as a discovery cohort. All discovery cohort repertoires had been generated using a single sequencing platform. HLA typing covered class I and class II loci at four-digit resolution. Typing coverage differed by locus: A, B, C, DRB1 and DQB1 were typed in about 629-640 donors, DQA1 in roughly 510, DPA1 in around 610, and DPB1 in approximately 450. Roughly 5 DR-DQ haplotypes were handled as single units for association and clustering, since linkage in the cohort was strong. Among over 350 genotyped donors of the cohort, an average of approximately 250,000 unique TCR beta nucleotide sequences were sequenced per donor, roughly a sixth of them non-productive.

What the study reported, not specific to this receptor: A total of fewer than 200 TCR beta chains were listed by the study as associated with cytomegalovirus. Fewer than 20 rarely observed V segments, including chromosome 9 orphons, were excluded from the earlier analysis of several hundred of the donors because counts were too low. The only immune exposure information available for the cohort was CMV serostatus. In an earlier analysis of some 640 of the donors, most TCR beta V segments were observed in productive rearrangements about 87% or about 30% of the time, broadly matching IMGT annotations. A later analysis found that most CMV-associated TCR beta chains appeared HLA-restricted, with HLA associations seemingly driven largely by CMV exposure. Compared with equally common non-associated chains, HLA-associated TCR beta chains in a later analysis were more clonally expanded and had lower generation probabilities. A further reported finding was that TCR beta sequences accurately predicted the HLA-A and HLA-B alleles for most subjects in the first cohort. A few of the identified cytomegalovirus-associated TCR beta chains were confirmed in vitro to be specific for cytomegalovirus antigens. Correlated functional status among segregating V segments might be attributable to linkage disequilibrium, but an unknown experimental factor could not be ruled out. The authors suggested that the approach could potentially be generalized to other disease states and immunological phenotypes. In a later analysis, TCR association rates were found to vary across HLA loci, with the most associated TCRs seen for DRB1 alleles and the fewest for HLA-C alleles. In this cohort, only TCR beta chains were sequenced, and detectable features were limited by the absence of alpha or paired-chain data. The 87-base-pair reads could not distinguish some IMGT-functional V segments, including TRBV6-2 and TRBV6-3, so those segments were excluded. HLA typing was unavailable for some donors at each locus, so association tests used only the typed subset. Cytomegalovirus status was reported to be diagnosed by the classifier with high specificity and sensitivity in both the original and validation cohorts. A later genetic analysis associated a missense DCLRE1C variant with V-gene and J-gene trimming of TCR beta chains, and an independent cohort replicated the association. Specific HLA alleles were associated with 15,000 to 20,000 TCR beta sequences at a false discovery rate of 0.05 in a later analysis. The sequencing pipeline was judged likely to have produced a cluster of highly shared sequence variants as a technical artifact. Compared with the roughly 600-donor mean, donors in an Asian-associated ancestry cluster had fewer N-insertions in productive TCRs, according to a later genetic analysis. Across donors, most TCR sequences were observed very rarely, whereas some public TCRs were present in many individuals. When HLA alleles, especially DR and DQ, strongly co-occurred, TCR associations were difficult to assign to individual alleles. According to a later analysis, parvovirus B19, influenza, CMV and Epstein-Barr virus appeared linked to several top co-occurrence clusters. Presence/absence analyses assumed roughly uniform sequencing depth across donors, an assumption that may not hold.

This clonotype was obtained from a young woman in good health and CMV-seronegative. The V gene is TRBV5-1 and the J gene is TRBJ2-3, with 11 bases aligning to TRBD2. Sequencing was done on a sample of PBMCs. The CDR3 here reads CASSRSRLAGNTDTQYF. The DNA is as follows: TGCGCCAGCAGCAGATCGCGACTAGCGGGGAACACAGATACGCAGTATTTT.